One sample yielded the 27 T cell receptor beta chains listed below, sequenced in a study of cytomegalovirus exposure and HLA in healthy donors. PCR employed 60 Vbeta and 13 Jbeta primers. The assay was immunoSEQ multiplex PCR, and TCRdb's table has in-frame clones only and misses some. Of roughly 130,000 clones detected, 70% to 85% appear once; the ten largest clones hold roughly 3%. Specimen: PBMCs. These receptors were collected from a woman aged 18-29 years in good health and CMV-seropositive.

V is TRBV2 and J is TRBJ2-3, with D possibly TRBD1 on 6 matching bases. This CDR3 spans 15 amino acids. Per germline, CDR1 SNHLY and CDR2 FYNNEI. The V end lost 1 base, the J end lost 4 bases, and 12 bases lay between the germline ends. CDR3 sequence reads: CASSEETGSADTQYF. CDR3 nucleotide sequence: TGTGCCAGCAGTGAAGAGACAGGTTCGGCAGATACGCAGTATTTT.

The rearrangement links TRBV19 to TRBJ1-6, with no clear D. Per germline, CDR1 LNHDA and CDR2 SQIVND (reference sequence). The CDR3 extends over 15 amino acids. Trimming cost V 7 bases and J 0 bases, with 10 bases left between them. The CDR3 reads CASTREGSYNSPLHF. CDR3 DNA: TGTGCCAGTACCAGAGAGGGCTCCTATAATTCACCCCTCCACTTT.

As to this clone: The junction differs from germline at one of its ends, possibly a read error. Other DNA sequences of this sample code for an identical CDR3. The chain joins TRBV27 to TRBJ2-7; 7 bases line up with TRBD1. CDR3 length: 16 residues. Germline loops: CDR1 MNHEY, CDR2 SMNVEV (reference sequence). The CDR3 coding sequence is TGTGCCAGCAGTTTAGGGTCCGGGACAGCCCTCCACGAGCAGTACTTT. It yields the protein CASSLGSGTALHEQYF.

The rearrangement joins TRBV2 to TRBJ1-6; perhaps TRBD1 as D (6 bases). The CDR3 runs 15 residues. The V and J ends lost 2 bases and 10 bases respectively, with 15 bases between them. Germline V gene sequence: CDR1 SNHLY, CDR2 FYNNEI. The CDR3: CASSEIAGADSPLHF. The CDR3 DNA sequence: TGTGCCAGCAGTGAAATAGCGGGGGCGGACTCACCCCTCCACTTT.

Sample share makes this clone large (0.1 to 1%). The CDR3 protein is CATSVGTGMETQYF. The CDR3 bases are TGTGCCACCAGCGTCGGGACTGGGATGGAGACCCAGTACTTC. This rearrangement joins TRBV15 to TRBJ2-5, with D possibly TRBD2 on 6 matching bases. This CDR3 has 14 amino acids. V lost 5 bases and J 5 bases, leaving 15 bases between the germline ends. The germline gives CDR1 LNHNV, CDR2 YYDKDF (reference sequence).

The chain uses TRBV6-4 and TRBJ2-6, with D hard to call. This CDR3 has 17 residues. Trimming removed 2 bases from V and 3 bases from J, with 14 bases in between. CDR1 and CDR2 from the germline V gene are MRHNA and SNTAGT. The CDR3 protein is CASSDQFTADGANVLTF. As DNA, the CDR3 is TGTGCCAGCAGTGACCAATTCACAGCTGATGGGGCCAACGTCCTGACTTTC.

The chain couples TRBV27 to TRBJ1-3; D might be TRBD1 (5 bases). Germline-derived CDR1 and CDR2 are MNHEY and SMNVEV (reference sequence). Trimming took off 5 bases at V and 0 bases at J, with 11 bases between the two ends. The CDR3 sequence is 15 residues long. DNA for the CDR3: TGTGCCAGCAGTCCGCTGGGGGGCTCTGGAAACACCATATATTTT. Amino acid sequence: CASSPLGGSGNTIYF.

The CDR3, as DNA: TGTGCCAGCAGCTCGAGTTTCGCTAGCGGGGGGCGGAATGAGCAGTTCTTC. Encoded protein: CASSSSFASGGRNEQFF. This chain joins TRBV7-3 and TRBJ2-1; 11 bases map to TRBD2. This CDR3 has 17 amino acids. The germline V gene encodes CDR1 SGHTA and CDR2 FQGTGA. V was pared by 4 bases and J by 7 bases, with 12 bases of the junction left unmatched.

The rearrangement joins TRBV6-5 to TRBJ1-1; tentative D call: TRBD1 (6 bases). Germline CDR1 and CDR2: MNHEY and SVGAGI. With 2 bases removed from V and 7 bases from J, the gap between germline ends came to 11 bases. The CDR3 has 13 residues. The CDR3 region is CASSYRDTLEAFF. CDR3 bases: TGTGCCAGCAGTTACCGGGACACCCTTGAAGCTTTCTTT.

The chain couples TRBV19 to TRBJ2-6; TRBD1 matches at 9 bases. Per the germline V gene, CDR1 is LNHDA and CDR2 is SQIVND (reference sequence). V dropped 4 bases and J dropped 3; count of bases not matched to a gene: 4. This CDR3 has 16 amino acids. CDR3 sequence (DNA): TGTGCCAGTAGTAAGGGACAGGGAGGTGGGGCCAACGTCCTGACTTTC. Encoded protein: CASSKGQGGGANVLTF. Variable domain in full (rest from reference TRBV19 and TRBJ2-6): DGGITQSPKYLFRKEGQNVTLSCEQNLNHDAMYWYRQDPGQGLRLIYYSQIVNDFQKGDIAEGYSVSREKKESFPLTVTSAQKNPTAFYLCASSKGQGGGANVLTFGAGSRLTVL.

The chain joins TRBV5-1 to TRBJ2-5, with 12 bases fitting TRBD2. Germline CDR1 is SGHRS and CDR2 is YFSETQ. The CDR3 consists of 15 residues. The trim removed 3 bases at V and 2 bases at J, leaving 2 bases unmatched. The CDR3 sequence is CASSSSGGGQETQYF. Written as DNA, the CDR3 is TGCGCCAGCAGCTCTAGCGGGGGGGGTCAAGAGACCCAGTACTTC.

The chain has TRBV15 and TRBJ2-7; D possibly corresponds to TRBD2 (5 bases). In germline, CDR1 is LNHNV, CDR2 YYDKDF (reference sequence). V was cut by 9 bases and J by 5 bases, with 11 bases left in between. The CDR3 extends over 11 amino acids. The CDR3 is CATGVGDEQYF. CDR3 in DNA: TGTGCCACTGGGGTGGGAGACGAGCAGTACTTC.

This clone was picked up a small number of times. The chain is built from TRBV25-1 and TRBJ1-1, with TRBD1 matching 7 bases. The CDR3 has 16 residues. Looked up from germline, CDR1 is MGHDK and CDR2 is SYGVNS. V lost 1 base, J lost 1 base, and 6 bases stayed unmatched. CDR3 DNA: TGTGCCAGCAGTGAATCCCTGGGACAGAAGAACACTGAAGCTTTCTTT. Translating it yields CASSESLGQKNTEAFF.

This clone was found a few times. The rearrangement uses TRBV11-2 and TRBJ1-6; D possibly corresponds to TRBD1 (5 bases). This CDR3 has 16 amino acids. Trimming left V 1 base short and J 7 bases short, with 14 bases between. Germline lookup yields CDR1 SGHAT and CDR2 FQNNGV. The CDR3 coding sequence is TGTGCCAGCAGCTTAGGCCCAGGGATCGGGAATTCACCCCTCCACTTT. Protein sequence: CASSLGPGIGNSPLHF.

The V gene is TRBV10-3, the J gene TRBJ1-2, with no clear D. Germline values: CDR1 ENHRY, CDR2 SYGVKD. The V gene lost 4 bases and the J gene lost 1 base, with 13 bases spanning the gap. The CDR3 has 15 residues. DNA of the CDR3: TGTGCCATCAGTGGGCAGGCTCACGGTAACTATGGCTACACCTTC. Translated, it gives CAISGQAHGNYGYTF.

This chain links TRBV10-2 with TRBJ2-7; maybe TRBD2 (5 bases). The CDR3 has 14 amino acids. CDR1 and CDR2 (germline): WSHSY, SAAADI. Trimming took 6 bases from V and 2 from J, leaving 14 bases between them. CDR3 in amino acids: CASRDLDIAYEQYF. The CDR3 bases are TGCGCCAGCAGGGACTTAGACATAGCCTACGAGCAGTACTTC.

The CDR3 bases are TGTGCCAGCAGCCAAGCCTCTAGCGGGGGGGTGACAGATACGCAGTATTTT. It is translated as CASSQASSGGVTDTQYF. The V and J genes are TRBV4-2 and TRBJ2-3, with TRBD2 identical over 12 bases. J gave up 3 bases and V 1 base, and 5 bases lay outside the gene matches. The V gene's germline CDR1 is LGHNA and CDR2 YNFKEQ. The CDR3 extends over 17 amino acids.

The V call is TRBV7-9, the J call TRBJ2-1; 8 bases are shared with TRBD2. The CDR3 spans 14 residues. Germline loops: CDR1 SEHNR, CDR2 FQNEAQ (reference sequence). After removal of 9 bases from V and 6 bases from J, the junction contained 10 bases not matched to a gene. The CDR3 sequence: CASSDGGAFNEQFF. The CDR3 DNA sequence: TGTGCCAGTTCCGACGGGGGGGCCTTCAATGAGCAGTTCTTC.

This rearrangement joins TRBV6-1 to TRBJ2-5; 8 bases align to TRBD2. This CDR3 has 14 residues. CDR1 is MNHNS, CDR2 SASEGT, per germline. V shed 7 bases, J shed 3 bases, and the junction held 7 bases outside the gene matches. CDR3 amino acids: CASNRGGTEETQYF. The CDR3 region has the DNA TGTGCCAGCAACCGCGGGGGGACCGAAGAGACCCAGTACTTC.

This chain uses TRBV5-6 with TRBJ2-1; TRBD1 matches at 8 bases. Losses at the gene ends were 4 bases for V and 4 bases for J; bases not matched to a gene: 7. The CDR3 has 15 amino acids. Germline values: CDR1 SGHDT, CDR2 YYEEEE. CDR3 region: CASSPTGVGYNEQFF. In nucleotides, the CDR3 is TGTGCCAGCAGCCCGACAGGGGTAGGGTACAATGAGCAGTTCTTC.

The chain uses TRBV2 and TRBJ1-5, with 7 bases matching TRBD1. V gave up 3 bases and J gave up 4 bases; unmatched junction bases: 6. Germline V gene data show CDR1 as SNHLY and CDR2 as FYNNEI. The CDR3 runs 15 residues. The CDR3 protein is CASSDFTGVNQPQHF. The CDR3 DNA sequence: TGTGCCAGCAGTGATTTTACAGGGGTAAATCAGCCCCAGCATTTT. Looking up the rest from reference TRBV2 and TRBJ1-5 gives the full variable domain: EPEVTQTPSHQVTQMGQEVILRCVPISNHLYFYWYRQILGQKVEFLVSFYNNEISEKSEIFDDQFSVERPDGSNFTLKIRSTKLEDSAMYFCASSDFTGVNQPQHFGDGTRLSIL.

CDR3 residues: CADSPGPGTGELFF. CDR3 sequence (DNA): TGCGCCGACAGCCCCGGACCGGGCACCGGGGAGCTGTTTTTT. The V and J genes are TRBV5-1 and TRBJ2-2; a weak D match, TRBD1 (5 bases). CDR3 length: 14 amino acids. Trimming shortened V by 10 bases and J by 4 bases, and 17 bases separated the two germline ends. Per germline, CDR1 SGHRS and CDR2 YFSETQ.

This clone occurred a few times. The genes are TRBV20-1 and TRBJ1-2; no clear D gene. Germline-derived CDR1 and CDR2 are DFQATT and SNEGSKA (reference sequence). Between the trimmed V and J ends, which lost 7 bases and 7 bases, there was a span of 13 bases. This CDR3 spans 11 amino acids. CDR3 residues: CSVRHEGGYTF. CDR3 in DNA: TGCAGTGTCAGACACGAGGGTGGCTACACCTTC.

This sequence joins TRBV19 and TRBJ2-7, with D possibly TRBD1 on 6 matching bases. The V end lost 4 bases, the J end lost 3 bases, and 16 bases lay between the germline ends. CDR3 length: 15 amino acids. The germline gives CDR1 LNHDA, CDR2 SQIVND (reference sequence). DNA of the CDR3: TGTGCCAGTAGTACCCCCGAGGGGGTGGTCTACGAGCAGTACTTC. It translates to CASSTPEGVVYEQYF.

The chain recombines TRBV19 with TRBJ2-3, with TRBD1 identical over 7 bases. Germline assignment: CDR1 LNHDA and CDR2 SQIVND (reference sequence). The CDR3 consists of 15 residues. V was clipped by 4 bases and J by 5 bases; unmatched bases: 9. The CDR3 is CASSTRDRRIDTQYF. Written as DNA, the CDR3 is TGTGCCAGTAGTACGAGGGACAGACGCATAGATACGCAGTATTTT.

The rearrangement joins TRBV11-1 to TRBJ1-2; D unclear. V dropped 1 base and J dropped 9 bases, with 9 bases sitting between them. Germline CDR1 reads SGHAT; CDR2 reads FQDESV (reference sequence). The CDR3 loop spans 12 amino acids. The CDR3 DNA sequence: TGTGCCAGCAGCTTAGATCGAGCCAGCTACACCTTC. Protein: CASSLDRASYTF.

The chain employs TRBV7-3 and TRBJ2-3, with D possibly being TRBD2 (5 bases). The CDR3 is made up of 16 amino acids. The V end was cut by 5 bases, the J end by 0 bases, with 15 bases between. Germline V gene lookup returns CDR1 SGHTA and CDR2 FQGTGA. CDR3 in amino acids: CASSDRAGGSTDTQYF. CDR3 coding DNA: TGTGCCAGCAGCGACCGTGCGGGTGGTAGCACAGATACGCAGTATTTT.